This TCR beta chain was documented in a study of neurological immune-mediated disorders. TCRdb used MiXCR to reprocess the 5' RACE reads, holding one entry per CDR3 protein. The sample gives approximately 27,000 distinct CDR3 sequences, roughly 23% of which show up once; roughly 29% is in the top ten. CDR3 size: 14 residues. Germline CDR1 and CDR2: DFQATT and SNEGSKA (reference sequence). V lost 6 bases to trimming and J lost 8 bases, with 17 bases between them. This clonotype was counted ten times or more. The chain uses TRBV20-1 and TRBJ1-6; D not resolved. Sample: CD4+ T cells from blood. The sequence came from a man aged 45-65 years with HTLV-1-associated myelopathy (HAM/TSP). CDR3 DNA sequence: TGCAGTGCCGCCGAAGTTACTTCTTATTCACCCCTCCACTTT. Its protein product is CSAAEVTSYSPLHF.